The 25 T cell receptor beta chains below were found in one sample sequenced in a study of siplizumab effects on memory and regulatory T cells. The table came from immunoSEQ multiplex PCR; TCRdb's copy has only in-frame clones and leaves some out. The repertoire has 87,000 or so clones, approximately 95% of them found once; the top ten carry roughly 0.3%. What was sequenced was non-Treg CD4+ T cells sorted from blood. These receptors originate from a human donor in good health.

V and J are TRBV6-5 and TRBJ2-5; D unresolved. The CDR3 runs to 11 residues. Germline-derived CDR1 and CDR2 are MNHEY and SVGAGI. V lost 5 bases, J lost 3 bases, and 4 bases lay in between. CDR3 protein: CASSTEETQYF. In DNA, the CDR3 is TGTGCCAGCAGTACTGAAGAGACCCAGTACTTC.

The V gene is TRBV30, the J gene TRBJ2-5; D perhaps matches TRBD2 (6 bases). Germline CDR1 and CDR2: GTSNPN and SVGIG (reference sequence). CDR3 length: 13 amino acids. The V end lost 4 bases, the J end lost 2 bases, and 11 bases lay between the germline ends. DNA of the CDR3: TGTGCCTGGACTCCGGGGGTTCAAGAGACCCAGTACTTC. Translating gives CAWTPGVQETQYF.

The chain carries TRBV7-9 and TRBJ2-1; 7 bases agree with TRBD1. The CDR3 loop spans 15 amino acids. V dropped 5 bases and J dropped 10; count of bases not matched to a gene: 14. The germline gives CDR1 SEHNR, CDR2 FQNEAQ (reference sequence). Here the CDR3 reads CASSPRGTGDHEQFF. The CDR3 DNA reads TGTGCCAGCAGCCCTCGGGGTACAGGGGATCACGAGCAGTTCTTC.

This sequence joins TRBV4-3 and TRBJ2-2; TRBD2 is a possible D gene (6 bases). The length of the CDR3 is 17 residues. Germline V gene sequence: CDR1 LGHNA, CDR2 YSLEER. Trimming removed 0 bases at V and 6 bases at J, with 17 bases between. CDR3 in DNA: TGCGCCAGCAGCCAAGATCCCTCAACGGGAGTCCCCGGGGAGCTGTTTTTT. Amino acids: CASSQDPSTGVPGELFF.

The chain has TRBV30 and TRBJ2-1, with a tentative D call TRBD2 (6 bases). The germline V gene encodes CDR1 GTSNPN and CDR2 SVGIG (reference sequence). V lost 5 bases and J lost 0, with 11 bases in between. The CDR3 has 14 amino acids. Here the CDR3 reads CAWGAGSSYNEQFF. CDR3 coding DNA: TGTGCCTGGGGGGCGGGGAGCTCCTACAATGAGCAGTTCTTC.

This chain uses TRBV11-2 with TRBJ2-3; D perhaps matches TRBD2 (5 bases). This CDR3 is 15 amino acids long. V was clipped by 0 bases and J by 1 base, with 8 bases between them. Germline V gene lookup returns CDR1 SGHAT and CDR2 FQNNGV. CDR3 nucleotide sequence: TGTGCCAGCAGCTTAGACCCCGGGGGCACAGATACGCAGTATTTT. It is translated as CASSLDPGGTDTQYF.

The CDR3 sequence: CASSAQPTGYNEQFF. CDR3 nucleotide sequence: TGTGCCAGCAGTGCCCAACCAACAGGGTACAATGAGCAGTTCTTC. The V and J genes are TRBV2 and TRBJ2-1, with a tentative D call TRBD1 (6 bases). Per the germline V gene, CDR1 is SNHLY and CDR2 is FYNNEI. V was cut by 4 bases and J by 4 bases, with 14 bases left in between. This CDR3 region has 15 residues.

The rearrangement links TRBV5-4 to TRBJ2-7; TRBD2 matches 7 bases. This CDR3 has 16 residues. Germline CDR1 is SGHNT and CDR2 is YYREEE (reference sequence). With V trimmed by 0 bases and J by 0 bases, 6 bases remained unmatched. CDR3 in amino acids: CASSLGGRGNSYEQYF. The CDR3 DNA is TGTGCCAGCAGCTTGGGCGGGCGGGGGAACTCCTACGAGCAGTACTTC.

The chain joins TRBV30 to TRBJ1-4; 7 nucleotides match TRBD1. Germline CDR1 reads GTSNPN; CDR2 reads SVGIG (reference sequence). There are 14 residues in the CDR3. J lost 4 bases, V lost 2 bases, and 4 bases had no gene match. The CDR3 DNA follows: TGTGCCTGGAGTTTGACAGGGAGTAATGAAAAACTGTTTTTT. Protein: CAWSLTGSNEKLFF.

This clone was seen only once. CDR3 amino acids: CASSPRIEPGYGYTF. CDR3 nucleotide sequence: TGTGCCAGCAGCCCGCGAATAGAGCCCGGCTATGGCTACACCTTC. The genes are TRBV6-1 and TRBJ1-2; D gene uncertain. Trimming removed 6 bases at V and 4 bases at J, with 18 bases between. This CDR3 has 15 residues. Germline V CDR1 and CDR2: MNHNS, SASEGT.

This chain connects TRBV5-1 to TRBJ1-4; 8 bases map to TRBD1. CDR1 is SGHRS, CDR2 YFSETQ, per germline. V was pared by 4 bases and J by 7 bases, with 3 bases of the junction left unmatched. The CDR3 is 13 residues long. The DNA for the CDR3 is TGCGCCAGCAGCCGGACAGGGAGTGAAAAACTGTTTTTT. Translation gives CASSRTGSEKLFF. Looking up the rest from reference TRBV5-1 and TRBJ1-4 gives the full variable domain: KAGVTQTPRYLIKTRGQQVTLSCSPISGHRSVSWYQQTPGQGLQFLFEYFSETQRNKGNFPGRFSGRQFSNSRSEMNVSTLELGDSALYLCASSRTGSEKLFFGSGTQLSVL.

This chain connects TRBV9 to TRBJ2-2; 11 bases fit TRBD2. CDR1 and CDR2 (germline): SGDLS, YYNGEE. V shed 4 bases, J shed 5 bases, and the junction held 4 bases outside the gene matches. The CDR3 has 15 residues. The CDR3 nucleotides are TGTGCCAGCAGCAAGGGACTAGCGGCAACCGGGGAGCTGTTTTTT. Translation gives CASSKGLAATGELFF. Using reference TRBV9 and TRBJ2-2 for the parts outside the CDR3, the full variable domain is DSGVTQTPKHLITATGQRVTLRCSPRSGDLSVYWYQQSLDQGLQFLIQYYNGEERAKGNILERFSAQQFPDLHSELNLSSLELGDSALYFCASSKGLAATGELFFGEGSRLTVL.

With regard to this clone: Other DNA sequences in this sample translate to the same CDR3. J is TRBJ1-2 and V is TRBV6-1; 8 bases line up with TRBD1. The V segment lost 10 bases and the J segment 0 bases; nucleotides outside the gene matches: 4. The CDR3 sequence is 13 residues long. Germline V gene data show CDR1 as MNHNS and CDR2 as SASEGT. The CDR3 reads CAIPDRANYGYTF. The CDR3 region has the DNA TGTGCCATCCCGGACAGGGCTAACTATGGCTACACCTTC.

The gene calls are TRBV30 and TRBJ1-1; 8 positions match TRBD1. CDR1 GTSNPN and CDR2 SVGIG come from the germline V gene (reference sequence). Germline trimming cut 3 bases from V and 1 base from J; bases unmatched to any gene: 7. This CDR3 is 15 amino acids long. CDR3 DNA sequence: TGTGCCTGGAGCCCCTTCGGACAGGGGAACACTGAAGCTTTCTTT. Encoded protein: CAWSPFGQGNTEAFF. The variable domain in full, with the rest retrieved from reference TRBV30 and TRBJ1-1, is SQTIHQWPATLVQPVGSPLSLECTVEGTSNPNLYWYRQAAGRGLQLLFYSVGIGQISSEVPQNLSASRPQDRQFILSSKKLLLSDSGFYLCAWSPFGQGNTEAFFGQGTRLTVV.

The chain employs TRBV9 and TRBJ2-5; TRBD2 is a possible D gene (6 bases). The CDR3 is 16 residues long. V was cut by 0 bases and J by 2 bases, with 14 bases left in between. CDR1 is SGDLS, CDR2 YYNGEE, per germline. The DNA for the CDR3 is TGTGCCAGCAGCGTAGGGCCGAGGGGAGGTCAAGAGACCCAGTACTTC. As protein: CASSVGPRGGQETQYF.

This sequence joins TRBV19 and TRBJ1-1; 7 positions agree with TRBD1. In germline, CDR1 is LNHDA, CDR2 SQIVND (reference sequence). Unmatched junction bases numbered 6, after V lost 6 bases and J lost 5 bases. The CDR3 length is 13 residues. This CDR3 reads CASREGGWTEAFF. The CDR3 DNA reads as TGTGCCAGTAGAGAAGGGGGCTGGACTGAAGCTTTCTTT. Looking up the rest from reference TRBV19 and TRBJ1-1 gives the full variable domain: DGGITQSPKYLFRKEGQNVTLSCEQNLNHDAMYWYRQDPGQGLRLIYYSQIVNDFQKGDIAEGYSVSREKKESFPLTVTSAQKNPTAFYLCASREGGWTEAFFGQGTRLTVV.

The V call is TRBV27, the J call TRBJ1-1; D perhaps matches TRBD1 (5 bases). CDR1 and CDR2 (germline): MNHEY, SMNVEV (reference sequence). CDR3 length equals 14 residues. The germline V and J ends were trimmed by 5 bases and 4 bases, with 14 bases remaining between them. The DNA of the CDR3 is TGTGCCAGCAGTCGCCAGGGTTTTGCCACTGAAGCTTTCTTT. Protein: CASSRQGFATEAFF.

In nucleotides, the CDR3 is TGTGCCAGCAATTCTCCCAGAGGGGTAGCGGGAAAAGGCTATGAGCAGTTCTTC. Translated: CASNSPRGVAGKGYEQFF. The chain carries TRBV7-9 and TRBJ2-1, with 8 bases fitting TRBD2. Germline V gene data show CDR1 as SEHNR and CDR2 as FQNEAQ (reference sequence). V was pared by 7 bases and J by 8 bases, with 22 bases of the junction left unmatched. CDR3 length: 18 amino acids.

The chain combines TRBV9 with TRBJ2-3; D unclear. There are 14 residues in the CDR3. The germline V gene encodes CDR1 SGDLS and CDR2 YYNGEE. Trimming stripped 4 bases from V and 1 base from J, with 10 bases between. CDR3: CASSLLSRTDTQYF. The CDR3 DNA reads TGTGCCAGCAGCCTTTTGAGTCGCACAGATACGCAGTATTTT.

V is TRBV7-6 and J is TRBJ2-7, with 7 positions matching TRBD2. The germline gives CDR1 SGHVS, CDR2 FNYEAQ. The CDR3 extends over 18 amino acids. The V and J ends lost 2 bases and 1 base, in that order; junction bases with no gene match: 14. The CDR3 region is CASSLFPVQAGESYEQYF. The DNA of the CDR3 is TGTGCCAGCAGCTTATTTCCCGTCCAGGCGGGGGAATCCTACGAGCAGTACTTC.

This rearrangement joins TRBV19 to TRBJ1-5; 8 bases are a match to TRBD1. The V gene end was trimmed by 11 bases and the J gene end by 3 bases; junction bases not matched to a gene: 6. CDR1 is LNHDA, CDR2 SQIVND, per germline (reference sequence). The CDR3 extends over 13 amino acids. The DNA for the CDR3 is TGTGCCTCCAGGACAGGGTTCAATCAGCCCCAGCATTTT. Translation: CASRTGFNQPQHF.

In regard to this clone: The same CDR3 is also encoded by other DNA sequences in this sample. The chain uses TRBV30 and TRBJ1-1; D gene unclear. The CDR3 runs 11 residues. V was shortened by 0 bases and J by 6 bases, with 5 bases between the two germline ends. CDR1 and CDR2 (germline): GTSNPN, SVGIG (reference sequence). The CDR3 loop reads CAWSVLSEAFF. CDR3 nucleotides: TGTGCCTGGAGTGTTCTATCTGAAGCTTTCTTT.

The chain employs TRBV4-3 and TRBJ2-3, with D uncertain. The CDR3 is 14 residues long. Germline assignment: CDR1 LGHNA and CDR2 YSLEER. Between the trimmed V and J ends, which lost 4 bases and 2 bases, there was a span of 10 bases. In DNA, the CDR3 is TGCGCCAGCAGCCTCGATAGACACACAGATACGCAGTATTTT. The encoded protein is CASSLDRHTDTQYF.

The chain combines TRBV11-2 with TRBJ1-2; D remains unclear. The germline V and J ends were trimmed by 3 bases and 8 bases, with 16 bases remaining between them. The germline gives CDR1 SGHAT, CDR2 FQNNGV. The CDR3 runs to 14 residues. The CDR3 spells CASSLAGGPGGYTF. CDR3 bases: TGTGCCAGCAGCTTGGCAGGAGGCCCCGGGGGCTACACCTTC. Looking up the rest from reference TRBV11-2 and TRBJ1-2 gives the full variable domain: EAGVAQSPRYKIIEKRQSVAFWCNPISGHATLYWYQQILGQGPKLLIQFQNNGVVDDSQLPKDRFSAERLKGVDSTLKIQPAKLEDSAVYLCASSLAGGPGGYTFGSGTRLTVV.

V is TRBV6-5 and J is TRBJ1-2, with D unclear. CDR1 and CDR2 (germline): MNHEY, SVGAGI. This CDR3 comprises 15 residues. The V end was cut by 5 bases, the J end by 8 bases, with 21 bases between. CDR3 in DNA: TGTGCCAGCAGTCAAACCCGTGCCAGGCCTTGGGGCTACACCTTC. Its translation: CASSQTRARPWGYTF.